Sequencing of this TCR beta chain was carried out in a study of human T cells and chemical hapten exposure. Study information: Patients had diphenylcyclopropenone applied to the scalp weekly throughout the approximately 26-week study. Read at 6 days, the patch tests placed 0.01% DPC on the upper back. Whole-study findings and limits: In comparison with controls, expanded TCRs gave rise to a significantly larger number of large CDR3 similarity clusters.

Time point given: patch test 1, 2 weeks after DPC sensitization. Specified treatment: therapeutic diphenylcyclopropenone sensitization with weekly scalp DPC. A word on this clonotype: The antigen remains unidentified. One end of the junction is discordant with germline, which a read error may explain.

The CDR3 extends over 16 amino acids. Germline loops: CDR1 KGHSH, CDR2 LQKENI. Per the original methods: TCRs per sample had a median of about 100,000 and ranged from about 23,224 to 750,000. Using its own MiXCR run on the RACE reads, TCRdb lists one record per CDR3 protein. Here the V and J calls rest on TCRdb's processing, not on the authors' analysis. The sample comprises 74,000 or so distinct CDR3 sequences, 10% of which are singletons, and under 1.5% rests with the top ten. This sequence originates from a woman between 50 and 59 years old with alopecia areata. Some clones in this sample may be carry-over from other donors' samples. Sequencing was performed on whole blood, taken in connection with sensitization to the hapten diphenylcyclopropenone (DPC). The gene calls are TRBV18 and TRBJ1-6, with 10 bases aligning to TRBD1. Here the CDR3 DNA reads TGTGCCGGCTCACGGGACAGGGGCGGCTATAATTCACCCCTCCACTTT. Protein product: CAGSRDRGGYNSPLHF.